Presented here are 3 T cell receptor beta chains from one specimen sequenced in a study of T cells in women clearing cervical HPV infection (dated by TCRdb to the late 2010s). The library was produced with the immunoSEQ multiplex PCR assay. TCRdb took this table from immuneACCESS and kept in-frame rearrangements with V and J called. Such tables lack part of the clones; where checked against another copy, unresolved V genes explain under half of the gap, and the rest is unexplained. The table held for this sample gives about 35,000 clones. The top ten clonotypes cover 1.5% to 2% of the sample. The sequenced sample was blood buffy coat. These receptor sequences come from a woman aged 18 to 75 with a cervical HPV16 infection that either progressed to CIN3+ or cleared (not recorded which).

On this clone itself: With the read ending 3 residues before the CDR3 end, the germline J gene is used to fill in that end. V gene TRBV5-6 combines with J gene TRBJ1-5, with D maybe TRBD1 (6 bases). V was pared by 2 bases and J by 0 bases, with 9 bases between. Germline V gene sequence: CDR1 SGHDT, CDR2 YYEEEE. The CDR3 consists of 15 residues. The CDR3 here is CASSLGGYSNQPQHF. CDR3 bases read: TGTGCCAGCAGCTTAGGGGGATATAGCAATCAGCCC.

This clone shows up as medium-sized (0.01 to 0.1%) by frequency. With the read ending 3 residues before the CDR3 end, the germline J gene is used to fill in that end. The chain carries TRBV18 and TRBJ2-3; D gene unclear. V was trimmed by 2 bases and J by 1 base, leaving 10 bases between them. This CDR3 contains 15 residues. Germline CDR1 KGHSH, CDR2 LQKENI. CDR3 in amino acids: CASSPDSKRTDTQYF. The CDR3 bases that were read are TGTGCCAGCTCACCAGACTCTAAGCGCACAGATACG.

Of note for this clone: The CDR3 end lies 3 residues beyond the end of the read and is filled in from the germline J gene. This chain connects TRBV2 to TRBJ2-6, with 10 bases matching TRBD1. This CDR3 has 18 amino acids. Germline loops: CDR1 SNHLY, CDR2 FYNNEI. V shed 6 bases and J 0 bases; nucleotides not matched to a gene: 8. The CDR3 bases that were read are TGTGCCAGCAGGGCCCTGACAGGGGGCGTCTCTGGGGCCAACGTC. Encoded protein: CASRALTGGVSGANV. The full CDR3 protein is CASRALTGGVSGANVLTF.